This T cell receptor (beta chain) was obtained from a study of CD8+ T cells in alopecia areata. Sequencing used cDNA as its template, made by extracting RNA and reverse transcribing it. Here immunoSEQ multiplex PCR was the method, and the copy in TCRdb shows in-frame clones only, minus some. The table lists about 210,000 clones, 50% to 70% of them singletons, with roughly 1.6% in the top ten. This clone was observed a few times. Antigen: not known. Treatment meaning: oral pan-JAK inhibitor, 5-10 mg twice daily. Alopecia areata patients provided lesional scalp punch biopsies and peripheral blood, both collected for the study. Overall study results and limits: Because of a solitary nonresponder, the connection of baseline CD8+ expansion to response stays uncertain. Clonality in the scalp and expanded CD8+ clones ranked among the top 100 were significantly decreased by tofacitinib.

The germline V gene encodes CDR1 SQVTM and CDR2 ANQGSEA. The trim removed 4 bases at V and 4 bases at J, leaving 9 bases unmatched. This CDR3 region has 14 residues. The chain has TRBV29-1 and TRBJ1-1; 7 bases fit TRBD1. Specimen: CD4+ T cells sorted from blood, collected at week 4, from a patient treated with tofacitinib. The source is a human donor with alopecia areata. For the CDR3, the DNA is TGCAGCGTTGGGATTTTTTCAGGGGGCACTGAAGCTTTCTTT. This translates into CSVGIFSGGTEAFF. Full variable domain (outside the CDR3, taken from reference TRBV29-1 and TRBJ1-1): SAVISQKPSRDICQRGTSLTIQCQVDSQVTMMFWYRQQPGQSLTLIATANQGSEATYESGFVIDKFPISRPNLTFSTLTVSNMSPEDSSIYLCSVGIFSGGTEAFFGQGTRLTVV.